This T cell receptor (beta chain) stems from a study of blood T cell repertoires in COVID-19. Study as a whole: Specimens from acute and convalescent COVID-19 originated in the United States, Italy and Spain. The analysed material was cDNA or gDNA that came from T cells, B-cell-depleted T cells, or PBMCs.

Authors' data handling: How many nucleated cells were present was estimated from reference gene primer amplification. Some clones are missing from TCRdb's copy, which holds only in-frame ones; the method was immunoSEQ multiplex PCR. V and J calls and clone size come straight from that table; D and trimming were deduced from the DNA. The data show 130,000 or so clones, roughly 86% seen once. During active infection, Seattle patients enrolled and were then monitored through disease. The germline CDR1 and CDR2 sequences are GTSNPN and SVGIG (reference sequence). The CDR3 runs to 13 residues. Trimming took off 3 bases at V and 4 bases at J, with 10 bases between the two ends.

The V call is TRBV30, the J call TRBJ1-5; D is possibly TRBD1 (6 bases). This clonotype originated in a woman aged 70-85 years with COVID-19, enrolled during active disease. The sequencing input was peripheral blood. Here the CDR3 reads CAWRRQENQPQHF. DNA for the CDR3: TGTGCCTGGAGGAGACAGGAAAATCAGCCCCAGCATTTT. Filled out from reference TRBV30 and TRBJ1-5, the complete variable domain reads SQTIHQWPATLVQPVGSPLSLECTVEGTSNPNLYWYRQAAGRGLQLLFYSVGIGQISSEVPQNLSASRPQDRQFILSSKKLLLSDSGFYLCAWRRQENQPQHFGDGTRLSIL.